The rows below give T cell receptor beta chains drawn from one sample of a study of cytomegalovirus exposure and HLA in healthy donors. Measured with immunoSEQ multiplex PCR; TCRdb has only the in-frame clones, and not every one. The sample lists 120,000 or so clones; more than 65% were seen once. The specimen was PBMCs. The receptor source for this set is a human donor in good health. CDR3s include the opening cysteine and the closing phenylalanine or tryptophan. D genes are given only for firm matches. Rows may omit the clone size; those that give it use once, few, many or a size class.

clone_size: .
d_call: .
v_call: TRBV11-2
j_call: TRBJ2-7
cdr3_aa: CASSLVGGRAIYEQYF
cdr3_nt: TGTGCCAGCAGCTTAGTTGGCGGTCGAGCAATCTACGAGCAGTACTTC

clone_size: .
d_call: .
v_call: TRBV28
j_call: TRBJ1-1
cdr3_aa: CASTPGVYTEAFF
cdr3_nt: TGTGCCAGCACCCCAGGGGTATACACTGAAGCTTTCTTT

clone_size: .
d_call: .
v_call: TRBV28
j_call: TRBJ1-1
cdr3_aa: CASKSFTGGGEAFF
cdr3_nt: TGTGCCAGCAAATCCTTTACAGGCGGGGGTGAAGCTTTCTTT

clone_size: .
d_call: TRBD1
v_call: TRBV15
j_call: TRBJ2-2
cdr3_aa: CATRDRNTGELFF
cdr3_nt: TGTGCCACCCGGGACAGGAACACCGGGGAGCTGTTTTTT

clone_size: few
d_call: TRBD1
v_call: TRBV5-4
j_call: TRBJ2-3
cdr3_aa: CASSRGQSTDTQYF
cdr3_nt: TGTGCCAGCAGCCGGGGACAGTCCACAGATACGCAGTATTTT

clone_size: .
d_call: TRBD2
v_call: TRBV2
j_call: TRBJ2-1
cdr3_aa: CASSREGSNEQFF
cdr3_nt: TGTGCCAGCTCCCGGGAGGGTAGCAATGAGCAGTTCTTC

clone_size: .
d_call: .
v_call: TRBV5-1
j_call: TRBJ2-5
cdr3_aa: CASSPSGVKETQYF
cdr3_nt: TGCGCCAGCAGCCCTTCAGGGGTCAAGGAGACCCAGTACTTC

clone_size: .
d_call: TRBD2
v_call: TRBV7-8
j_call: TRBJ2-5
cdr3_aa: CASSLLTSGVGETQYF
cdr3_nt: TGTGCCAGCAGCCTCTTGACTAGCGGGGTAGGGGAGACCCAGTACTTC

clone_size: .
d_call: .
v_call: TRBV21-1
j_call: TRBJ1-3
cdr3_aa: CASIGRAGNTIYF
cdr3_nt: TGTGCCAGCATAGGGAGGGCTGGAAACACCATATATTTT

clone_size: .
d_call: .
v_call: TRBV27
j_call: TRBJ1-4
cdr3_aa: CASSRNRATNEKLFF
cdr3_nt: TGTGCCAGCAGTCGGAACAGGGCAACTAATGAAAAACTGTTTTTT

clone_size: .
d_call: .
v_call: TRBV28
j_call: TRBJ1-1
cdr3_aa: CASSPSRVEAFF
cdr3_nt: TGTGCCAGCAGTCCATCCCGGGTGGAGGCTTTCTTT

clone_size: .
d_call: .
v_call: TRBV28
j_call: TRBJ1-1
cdr3_aa: CASSLSLGAANTEAFF
cdr3_nt: TGTGCCAGCAGTTTATCTCTGGGGGCCGCGAACACTGAAGCTTTCTTT

clone_size: .
d_call: .
v_call: TRBV10-1
j_call: TRBJ2-2
cdr3_aa: CASSESRGFTNTGELFF
cdr3_nt: TGCGCCAGCAGTGAGTCTAGGGGTTTCACGAACACCGGGGAGCTGTTTTTT

clone_size: .
d_call: TRBD1
v_call: TRBV7-9
j_call: TRBJ1-5
cdr3_aa: CASSVQGGSLNQPQHF
cdr3_nt: TGTGCCAGCAGCGTACAGGGGGGTTCCCTCAATCAGCCCCAGCATTTT

clone_size: .
d_call: .
v_call: TRBV5-5
j_call: TRBJ1-5
cdr3_aa: CASSLAPGSNQPQHF
cdr3_nt: TGTGCCAGCAGTCTGGCCCCAGGGAGCAATCAGCCCCAGCATTTT

clone_size: .
d_call: .
v_call: TRBV10-2
j_call: TRBJ1-1
cdr3_aa: CASSSPRGGRNTEAFF
cdr3_nt: TGCGCCAGCAGCTCACCCCGGGGGGGCAGGAACACTGAAGCTTTCTTT

clone_size: .
d_call: .
v_call: TRBV10-2
j_call: TRBJ1-5
cdr3_aa: CASANSVGAGAQHF
cdr3_nt: TGCGCCAGCGCCAACAGCGTGGGGGCCGGGGCCCAGCATTTT

clone_size: .
d_call: TRBD1
v_call: TRBV7-9
j_call: TRBJ1-1
cdr3_aa: CASSPSQGTNTEAFF
cdr3_nt: TGTGCCAGCAGCCCTTCACAGGGGACGAACACTGAAGCTTTCTTT

clone_size: .
d_call: .
v_call: TRBV27
j_call: TRBJ2-2
cdr3_aa: CASSLLRNTGELFF
cdr3_nt: TGTGCCAGCAGTTTACTGCGGAACACCGGGGAGCTGTTTTTT

clone_size: .
d_call: TRBD1
v_call: TRBV28
j_call: TRBJ2-1
cdr3_aa: CASSPGTGAVFEQFF
cdr3_nt: TGTGCCAGCAGCCCCGGGACAGGGGCCGTTTTTGAGCAGTTCTTC

clone_size: .
d_call: TRBD2
v_call: TRBV9
j_call: TRBJ2-7
cdr3_aa: CASSPEGGLLAGDYEQYF
cdr3_nt: TGTGCCAGCAGCCCAGAGGGGGGGTTACTAGCGGGCGACTACGAGCAGTACTTC

clone_size: once
d_call: .
v_call: TRBV12-5
j_call: TRBJ2-2
cdr3_aa: CASQRGTGELFF
cdr3_nt: TGTGCTAGTCAACGGGGCACCGGGGAGCTGTTTTTT

clone_size: .
d_call: TRBD1
v_call: TRBV6-5
j_call: TRBJ1-2
cdr3_aa: CASGAGQSYGYTF
cdr3_nt: TGTGCCAGCGGGGCGGGACAGAGCTATGGCTACACCTTC

clone_size: .
d_call: TRBD1
v_call: TRBV15
j_call: TRBJ2-5
cdr3_aa: CATSLQGAGETQYF
cdr3_nt: TGTGCCACCAGTCTCCAGGGGGCCGGTGAGACCCAGTACTTC

clone_size: .
d_call: TRBD2
v_call: TRBV4-1
j_call: TRBJ2-7
cdr3_aa: CASSQGGAGLAGHEQYF
cdr3_nt: TGCGCCAGCAGCCAAGGAGGGGCCGGACTAGCGGGACACGAGCAGTACTTC

clone_size: few
d_call: .
v_call: TRBV5-1
j_call: TRBJ2-1
cdr3_aa: CASSSGGGSSYNEQFF
cdr3_nt: TGCGCCAGCAGCTCCGGGGGCGGGAGCTCCTACAATGAGCAGTTCTTC

clone_size: .
d_call: TRBD1
v_call: TRBV28
j_call: TRBJ2-1
cdr3_aa: CASSLRGQSYNEQFF
cdr3_nt: TGTGCCAGCAGTTTACGGGGACAGTCCTACAATGAGCAGTTCTTC

clone_size: .
d_call: TRBD1
v_call: TRBV18
j_call: TRBJ2-2
cdr3_aa: CASSRQTGSNTGELFF
cdr3_nt: TGTGCCAGCTCTCGACAGACAGGGTCGAACACCGGGGAGCTGTTTTTT

clone_size: .
d_call: .
v_call: TRBV19
j_call: TRBJ2-6
cdr3_aa: CASQKEASGANVLTF
cdr3_nt: TGTGCCAGCCAAAAGGAGGCAAGCGGGGCCAACGTCCTGACTTTC

clone_size: .
d_call: TRBD1
v_call: TRBV28
j_call: TRBJ2-7
cdr3_aa: CASSFPGQEYEQYF
cdr3_nt: TGTGCCAGCAGTTTTCCGGGACAGGAGTACGAGCAGTACTTC

clone_size: .
d_call: .
v_call: TRBV11-2
j_call: TRBJ1-5
cdr3_aa: CASSLGGGGNQPQHF
cdr3_nt: TGTGCCAGCAGCTTAGGGGGAGGGGGCAATCAGCCCCAGCATTTT

clone_size: .
d_call: TRBD2
v_call: TRBV18
j_call: TRBJ2-3
cdr3_aa: CASSPPTSAADTQYF
cdr3_nt: TGTGCCAGCTCACCACCAACTAGCGCAGCAGATACGCAGTATTTT

clone_size: .
d_call: .
v_call: TRBV18
j_call: TRBJ2-3
cdr3_aa: CASSPPGQGTQYF
cdr3_nt: TGTGCCAGCTCACCACCGGGCCAAGGTACGCAGTATTTT

clone_size: .
d_call: TRBD1
v_call: TRBV9
j_call: TRBJ1-2
cdr3_aa: CASSAGSPGGHGYTF
cdr3_nt: TGTGCCAGCAGCGCGGGAAGCCCAGGGGGCCATGGCTACACCTTC

clone_size: .
d_call: TRBD1
v_call: TRBV18
j_call: TRBJ1-1
cdr3_aa: CASSPRTGTGNTEAFF
cdr3_nt: TGTGCCAGCTCACCACGAACCGGGACAGGGAACACTGAAGCTTTCTTT

clone_size: once
d_call: .
v_call: TRBV18
j_call: TRBJ2-7
cdr3_aa: CASSQNDEQYF
cdr3_nt: TGTGCCAGCTCCCAGAACGACGAGCAGTACTTC

clone_size: .
d_call: .
v_call: TRBV13
j_call: TRBJ2-2
cdr3_aa: CASRSTRQINTGELFF
cdr3_nt: TGTGCCAGCAGATCTACCCGACAGATTAACACCGGGGAGCTGTTTTTT

clone_size: .
d_call: .
v_call: TRBV7-7
j_call: TRBJ2-7
cdr3_aa: CASSLGGGTLTYEQYF
cdr3_nt: TGTGCTAGCAGCCTCGGTGGTGGGACACTAACCTACGAGCAGTACTTC

clone_size: .
d_call: TRBD1
v_call: TRBV5-1
j_call: TRBJ1-2
cdr3_aa: CASSLGDGQGVRGYTF
cdr3_nt: TGCGCCAGCAGCTTGGGGGACGGACAGGGGGTAAGGGGCTACACCTTC

clone_size: .
d_call: TRBD1
v_call: TRBV5-1
j_call: TRBJ1-3
cdr3_aa: CASSSTGSWNTIYF
cdr3_nt: TGCGCCAGCAGCTCGACAGGGAGTTGGAACACCATATATTTT

clone_size: once
d_call: TRBD2
v_call: TRBV11-2
j_call: TRBJ2-1
cdr3_aa: CASSLVREGRNEQFF
cdr3_nt: TGTGCCAGCAGCTTAGTACGGGAGGGCCGGAATGAGCAGTTCTTC

clone_size: few
d_call: TRBD1
v_call: TRBV5-6
j_call: TRBJ2-5
cdr3_aa: CASSYLTGAETQYF
cdr3_nt: TGTGCCAGCAGCTATTTGACAGGGGCCGAGACCCAGTACTTC

clone_size: once
d_call: TRBD2
v_call: TRBV18
j_call: TRBJ2-5
cdr3_aa: CASSPEAGGPTRSETQYF
cdr3_nt: TGTGCCAGCTCACCCGAAGCGGGAGGACCTACAAGAAGCGAGACCCAGTACTTC